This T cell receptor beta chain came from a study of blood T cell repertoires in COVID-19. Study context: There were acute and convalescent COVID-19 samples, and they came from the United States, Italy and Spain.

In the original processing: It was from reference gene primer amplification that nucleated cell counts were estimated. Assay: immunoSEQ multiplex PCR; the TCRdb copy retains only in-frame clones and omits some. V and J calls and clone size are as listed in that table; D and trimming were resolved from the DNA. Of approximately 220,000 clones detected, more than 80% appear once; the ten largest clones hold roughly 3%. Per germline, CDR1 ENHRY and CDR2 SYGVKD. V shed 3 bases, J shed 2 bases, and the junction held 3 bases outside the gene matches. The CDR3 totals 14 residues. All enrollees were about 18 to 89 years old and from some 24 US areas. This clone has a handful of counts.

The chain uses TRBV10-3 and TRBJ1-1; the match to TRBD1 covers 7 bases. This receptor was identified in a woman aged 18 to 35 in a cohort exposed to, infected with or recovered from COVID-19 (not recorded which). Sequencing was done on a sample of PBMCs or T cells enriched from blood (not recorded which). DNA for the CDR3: TGTGCCATCAGTGATCGGGACAGAAACACTGAAGCTTTCTTT. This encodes CAISDRDRNTEAFF.